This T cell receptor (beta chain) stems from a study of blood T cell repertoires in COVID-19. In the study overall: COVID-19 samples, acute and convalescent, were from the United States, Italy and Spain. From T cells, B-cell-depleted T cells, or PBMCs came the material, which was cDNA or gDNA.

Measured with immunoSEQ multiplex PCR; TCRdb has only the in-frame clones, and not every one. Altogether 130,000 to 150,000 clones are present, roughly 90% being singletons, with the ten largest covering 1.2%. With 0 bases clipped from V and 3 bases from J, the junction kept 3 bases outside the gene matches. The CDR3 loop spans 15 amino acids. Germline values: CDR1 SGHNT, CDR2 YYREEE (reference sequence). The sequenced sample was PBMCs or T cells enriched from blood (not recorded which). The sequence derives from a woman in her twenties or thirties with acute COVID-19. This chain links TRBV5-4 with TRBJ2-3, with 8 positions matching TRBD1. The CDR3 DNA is TGTGCCAGCAGCTTGGGTGGACAGGGTACAGATACGCAGTATTTT. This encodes CASSLGGQGTDTQYF. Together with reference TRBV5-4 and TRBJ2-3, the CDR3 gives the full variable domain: ETGVTQSPTHLIKTRGQQVTLRCSSQSGHNTVSWYQQALGQGPQFIFQYYREEENGRGNFPPRFSGLQFPNYSSELNVNALELDDSALYLCASSLGGQGTDTQYFGPGTRLTVL.